Shown below are 18 T cell receptor beta chains from a single sample sequenced in a study of a mutant IDH1 vaccine in newly diagnosed glioma. Time point reported: baseline, week 1 (first vaccination visit). The sample's treatment: pre-vaccination baseline after standard-of-care therapy. Assay used: immunoSEQ multiplex PCR; TCRdb lists only in-frame clones, some missing. In the table there are tens of thousands of clones, around 85% of which are singletons. This specimen consisted of PBMCs, obtained from a glioma patient treated with radiotherapy, temozolomide or both. These receptors all stem from a woman between 40 and 55 years old with glioma.

This chain uses TRBV6-7 with TRBJ1-2; possible D gene TRBD1, 5 bases. TRBV6-7 is given ORF status, its function remaining uncertain. The CDR3 extends over 13 amino acids. Deletions cut 5 bases from V and 8 bases from J, with 15 bases between. The CDR3 DNA sequence: TGTGCCAGCAGTAACGGGGCGAGAAAAGGCTACACCTTC. It encodes CASSNGARKGYTF.

In nucleotides, the CDR3 is TGTGCCAGCAGCTTAGATAGGGGCCCCTATGGCTACACCTTC. Its protein is CASSLDRGPYGYTF. This chain connects TRBV7-9 to TRBJ1-2, with D perhaps TRBD1 (5 bases). This CDR3 is built from 14 residues. CDR1 is SEHNR and CDR2 is FQNEAQ in the germline V gene (reference sequence). The V end was cut by 1 base, the J end by 4 bases, with 10 bases between.

The gene calls are TRBV4-2 and TRBJ2-3; TRBD2 matches at 7 bases. Germline loops: CDR1 LGHNA, CDR2 YNFKEQ. With 3 bases clipped from V and 2 bases from J, the junction kept 5 bases outside the gene matches. The CDR3 runs 15 residues. CDR3 loop: CASSQGRAITDTQYF. The CDR3 nucleotides are TGTGCCAGCAGCCAGGGGAGGGCGATCACAGATACGCAGTATTTT.

This chain joins TRBV27 and TRBJ1-4; the D is unclear. Germline values: CDR1 MNHEY, CDR2 SMNVEV (reference sequence). The CDR3 runs 15 residues. The V end lost 6 bases, the J end lost 2 bases, and 13 bases lay between the germline ends. In DNA form, the CDR3 reads TGTGCCAGCAGGGCCCGAACGTGGACTAATGAAAAACTGTTTTTT. The encoded protein is CASRARTWTNEKLFF.

The chain joins TRBV29-1 to TRBJ1-1; a possible D gene is TRBD1 (6 bases). Germline-derived CDR1 and CDR2 are SQVTM and ANQGSEA. The ends were cut back, 3 bases at V and 1 base at J, with 9 bases in the middle. This CDR3 is built from 13 residues. The CDR3 sequence: CSVDRGANTEAFF. The CDR3 coding sequence is TGCAGCGTTGATCGGGGGGCGAACACTGAAGCTTTCTTT.

J is TRBJ1-4 and V is TRBV27, with a tentative D call TRBD1 (5 bases). This CDR3 region has 14 residues. In germline, CDR1 is MNHEY, CDR2 SMNVEV (reference sequence). The germline V and J ends were trimmed by 5 bases and 2 bases, with 9 bases remaining between them. The CDR3 here is CASSMGLTNEKLFF. Written as DNA, the CDR3 is TGTGCCAGCAGTATGGGACTGACTAATGAAAAACTGTTTTTT.

Only one count was recorded for this clone. The chain joins TRBV7-2 to TRBJ1-5; no firm D call. Trimming took 3 bases from V and 4 from J, leaving 7 bases between them. Germline V gene sequence: CDR1 SGHTA, CDR2 FQGNSA. The CDR3 is made up of 13 amino acids. CDR3 region: CASSFGRNQPQHF. CDR3 DNA sequence: TGTGCCAGCAGCTTTGGAAGAAATCAGCCCCAGCATTTT.

This clone was counted a few times. The chain combines TRBV4-1 with TRBJ1-1; D call uncertain. Germline V CDR1 and CDR2: MGHRA, YSYEKL. Trimming left V 1 base short and J 0 bases short, with 9 bases between. CDR3 length equals 15 residues. CDR3 nucleotide sequence: TGCGCCAGCAGCCAAGGACACTTAATGAACACTGAAGCTTTCTTT. Translation: CASSQGHLMNTEAFF.

CDR3 sequence (DNA): TGTGCCAGCAGTTCCGGCAGGGGCGGCAATCAGCCCCAGCATTTT. Protein: CASSSGRGGNQPQHF. The V gene is TRBV2, the J gene TRBJ1-5, with a possible D match to TRBD1 (6 bases). Deletions cut 5 bases from V and 2 bases from J, with 13 bases between. The CDR3 covers 15 residues. Germline V CDR1 and CDR2: SNHLY, FYNNEI. Full variable domain (missing parts from reference TRBV2 and TRBJ1-5): EPEVTQTPSHQVTQMGQEVILRCVPISNHLYFYWYRQILGQKVEFLVSFYNNEISEKSEIFDDQFSVERPDGSNFTLKIRSTKLEDSAMYFCASSSGRGGNQPQHFGDGTRLSIL.

This rearrangement joins TRBV9 to TRBJ1-1, with D unclear. The CDR3 runs 14 residues. Trimming cost V 0 bases and J 1 base, with 7 bases left between them. Germline assignment: CDR1 SGDLS and CDR2 YYNGEE. The CDR3 DNA sequence: TGTGCCAGCAGCGTAGTTATGGGGAACACTGAAGCTTTCTTT. Amino acid sequence: CASSVVMGNTEAFF. The full variable domain, its missing parts supplied by reference TRBV9 and TRBJ1-1, is DSGVTQTPKHLITATGQRVTLRCSPRSGDLSVYWYQQSLDQGLQFLIQYYNGEERAKGNILERFSAQQFPDLHSELNLSSLELGDSALYFCASSVVMGNTEAFFGQGTRLTVV.

V and J are TRBV19 and TRBJ2-4; 13 bases line up with TRBD2. The CDR3 runs to 17 residues. The V segment lost 3 bases and the J segment 5 bases; nucleotides outside the gene matches: 7. Germline V CDR1 and CDR2: LNHDA, SQIVND (reference sequence). The CDR3 coding sequence is TGTGCCAGTAGTATTCGCCGGACTAGCGGGGGCGAAAACATTCAGTACTTC. Translated, it gives CASSIRRTSGGENIQYF. The variable domain in full, completed from reference TRBV19 and TRBJ2-4, reads DGGITQSPKYLFRKEGQNVTLSCEQNLNHDAMYWYRQDPGQGLRLIYYSQIVNDFQKGDIAEGYSVSREKKESFPLTVTSAQKNPTAFYLCASSIRRTSGGENIQYFGAGTRLSVL.

The V and J genes are TRBV2 and TRBJ2-1, with D hard to call. CDR3 size: 10 residues. The germline V gene has CDR1 SNHLY and CDR2 FYNNEI. Trimming took off 9 bases at V and 5 bases at J, with 5 bases between the two ends. The CDR3 loop is CASFHNEQFF. The CDR3 DNA reads as TGTGCCAGTTTCCACAATGAGCAGTTCTTC.

The rearrangement uses TRBV19 and TRBJ2-1; no clear D. This CDR3 has 12 residues. The germline V gene has CDR1 LNHDA and CDR2 SQIVND (reference sequence). The V end lost 3 bases, the J end lost 7 bases, and 7 bases lay between the germline ends. The CDR3 here is CASSIGLNEQFF. CDR3 sequence (DNA): TGTGCCAGTAGTATTGGTTTGAATGAGCAGTTCTTC.

The chain combines TRBV5-1 with TRBJ2-7, with 12 nucleotides matching TRBD2. Germline CDR1 reads SGHRS; CDR2 reads YFSETQ. There are 15 residues in the CDR3. With 0 bases clipped from V and 6 bases from J, the junction kept 4 bases outside the gene matches. The CDR3 region is CASSLEASGRGEQYF. CDR3 sequence (DNA): TGCGCCAGCAGCTTGGAGGCTAGCGGGAGGGGCGAGCAGTACTTC.

The gene calls are TRBV29-1 and TRBJ1-1; D is undetermined. The CDR3 is 11 amino acids. Germline-derived CDR1 and CDR2 are SQVTM and ANQGSEA. The V end lost 5 bases, the J end lost 6 bases, and 10 bases lay between the germline ends. The CDR3 sequence: CSVRADPEAFF. The CDR3 DNA sequence: TGCAGCGTTCGAGCCGACCCTGAAGCTTTCTTT.

The J gene is TRBJ2-7, the V gene TRBV7-6, with TRBD1 identical over 10 bases. Trimming at V came to 4 bases and at J to 1 base, leaving 7 bases not matched to a gene. Germline V CDR1 and CDR2: SGHVS, FNYEAQ. This CDR3 region has 16 residues. This CDR3 is CASSSRDRGLSYEQYF. The CDR3 DNA follows: TGTGCCAGCAGCTCGCGGGACAGGGGCCTTTCCTACGAGCAGTACTTC.

This chain connects TRBV15 to TRBJ2-7; 8 nucleotides line up with TRBD2. Unmatched junction bases numbered 8, after V lost 1 base and J lost 0 bases. Germline lookup yields CDR1 LNHNV and CDR2 YYDKDF (reference sequence). This CDR3 comprises 17 residues. CDR3 loop: CATSRGGLAPSSYEQYF. For the CDR3, the DNA is TGTGCCACCAGCAGAGGAGGACTAGCCCCAAGCTCCTACGAGCAGTACTTC.

The chain is built from TRBV10-2 and TRBJ2-7; 7 bases fit TRBD1. The ends lost 2 bases at V and 3 bases at J; junction bases unmatched: 7. This CDR3 comprises 15 residues. Looked up from germline, CDR1 is WSHSY and CDR2 is SAAADI. The CDR3 protein is CASSETNRGRYEQYF. For the CDR3, the DNA is TGCGCCAGCAGTGAGACCAACAGGGGTCGCTACGAGCAGTACTTC.